The entry below describes one T cell receptor (beta chain). Its specific antigen is unknown. Base quality data are lacking; no much larger clone is found one base away. This specimen comes from a study of OX40 agonist ivuxolimab in advanced cancers. Some background on the complete study: The costimulatory receptor OX40 (CD134) was targeted by ivuxolimab, a fully human IgG2 agonistic monoclonal antibody. Intravenous ivuxolimab was administered to patients every 2 weeks at six dose levels: 0.01, 0.1, 0.3, 1.5, 3 and 10 mg/kg. Of the roughly 50 dose-escalation patients, hepatocellular carcinoma was present in some 19, melanoma in roughly 15, renal cell carcinoma in 9 and head and neck cancer in 9. A male proportion of roughly 80% and a mean age of 60 years, ranging from 23 to 79, were recorded for the dose-escalation cohort. Patients were allowed to have had prior anti-PD-1, anti-PD-L1 or anti-CTLA-4 therapy, and about 40% of the dose-escalation patients had been treated with checkpoint inhibitors. Partial responses occurred in three dose-escalation patients, of whom one had hepatocellular carcinoma and two had cutaneous melanoma. Peripheral TCRbeta sequencing aimed to test whether ivuxolimab altered TCR sequence diversity and caused clonal T-cell expansion. The paper describes the monotherapy dose-escalation part (N ≈ 51 patients) of the phase I trial of ivuxolimab. What the study reported, not specific to this receptor: At doses from 0.1 to 3.0 mg/kg, clonal expansion was seen in both CD4+ and CD8+ blood T cells between baseline and week 6. After ivuxolimab, more expanded clones were found on average in CD8+ T cells than in CD4+ T cells. The antigen specificity of the clonally expanded peripheral T cells was not determined. In the 0.1-3.0 mg/kg groups, partial responders had among the lowest normalized peripheral clonal expansion, particularly in CD8+ T cells. Low levels of normalized T-cell clonal expansion were also shown by some nonresponding patients.

The trial excluded patients who had a history of autoimmune disease or who were on systemic immunosuppression. Peripheral blood for TCR sequencing was collected from all dose cohorts at baseline, on cycle 4 day 1, and on cycle 7 day 1. The samples were taken from a phase I, first-in-human, multicenter, open-label dose-escalation trial of ivuxolimab. The trial enrolled adults with locally advanced or metastatic head and neck squamous cell, hepatocellular, melanoma or renal cell carcinoma. Before TCR sequencing, CD4+ and CD8+ T cells were separately sorted from peripheral blood. The germline V gene supplies CDR1 ENHRY and CDR2 SYGVKD. The V and J ends are trimmed by 6 bases and 5 bases, leaving 16 bases between them. The CDR3 runs 14 residues from the cysteine to the phenylalanine. Only the CDR3 region is kept as DNA, spanning 42 bases read in frame from base 1. Genomic DNA was isolated from the sorted cells so that the TCRbeta CDR3 region could be sequenced. The immunoSEQ Assay was used for sequencing of TCRbeta CDR3 regions. TCRdb retrieved this table from immuneACCESS and kept in-frame rearrangements only. Not all clones are present; in checked studies, unresolved V genes account for under half, and no reason is known for the remainder. Present in this sample are roughly 40,000 clones, more than 80% of which were seen just once. The top ten clones comprise 4.5% to 6% of the sample.

The sequence joins TRBV10-3 to TRBJ1-1; tentative D gene TRBD1, with 5 bases matching. The sample consisted of CD4+ or CD8+ T cells sorted from blood, taken in a trial of the OX40 agonist ivuxolimab. The source of this sequence is an adult with an advanced solid tumor such as melanoma, head and neck, liver or kidney cancer. DNA sequence: TGTGCCATCAGAGATTTGGGGGGGGTTACTGAAGCTTTCTTT. This encodes CAIRDLGGVTEAFF.